This note documents a single T cell receptor beta chain sequence. No cognate antigen has been identified for it. Per-base quality was not reported, and no clone a single base away is much larger than it. The data were taken from a study of blood T cell repertoires in COVID-19 (dated by TCRdb to 2019 to 2021). Notes on the research overall: The collaborator samples originated in the United States, Italy and Spain and spanned the acute and convalescent phases of COVID-19. A de-identified subject ID, COVID-19 status, age in years and sex were almost always included in the sample metadata. The repertoires were made available in a free public database intended to serve as a resource for research on the immune response to SARS-CoV-2. Subjects who had been exposed to COVID-19, were actively infected with it, or had recovered from it provided the deeply sampled blood TCRbeta repertoires that made up the dataset. The samples were drawn from two sources: the first 160 participants of the ongoing ImmuneRACE study, and fewer than 1,500 subjects contributed by 6 global collaborators. Where available, HLA class I and class II types were obtained from metadata supplied by the sample provider rather than from assay-based typing. The prospective study material was composed of cDNA or gDNA derived from T cells, B-cell-depleted T cells, or PBMCs.

Paper-wide results and their limitations: How much clinical and demographic metadata was included differed by source and by participant, and the metadata was provided uncurated.

CDR1 and CDR2, looked up from the germline V gene (reference sequence), are LNHNV and YYDKDF. The CDR3 holds 16 amino acids from the cysteine to the phenylalanine. Only the CDR3 DNA stays, 48 bases, in frame from base 1. V is cut back by 0 bases and J by 4 bases, with 5 bases in the junction unmatched. TCRbeta CDR3 regions were amplified from genomic DNA by means of the immunoSEQ Assay, a bias-controlled multiplex PCR. The original methods were these. The number of nucleated cells in each sample was estimated by amplification of reference gene primers within the assay. Sequence reads were collapsed and filtered to measure the absolute abundance of every unique TCRbeta CDR3 rearrangement. For each sample, productive Simpson clonality was calculated as the square root of Simpson's diversity index across productive rearrangements. In TCRdb, the immuneACCESS table is reduced to in-frame sequences with V and J assigned. These tables do not hold every clone; where another copy was compared, an unresolved V gene accounts for under half, and the others remain unexplained. That table is the source of V, J and clone size, and D and trimming were worked out from the DNA. The sample table holds 150,000 or so clones, of which around 73% were seen once. The biggest ten clones account for approximately 9.4% of the sample.

Whole blood was collected in K2EDTA tubes by collaborating institutions according to the institutions' own protocols. Collaborator samples were shipped for TCRbeta analysis as frozen whole blood, isolated PBMCs, or DNA extracted from either sample type. Sequenced sample: peripheral blood. The clonotype comes from a woman in her forties or fifties with active or convalescent COVID-19. The V and J segments used are TRBV15 and TRBJ2-5; 10 bases in the middle match TRBD2. DNA sequence: TGTGCCACCAGCAGAGATCCTAGCGGGGGTCTAGAGACCCAGTACTTC. This yields the protein CATSRDPSGGLETQYF.